This TCR beta chain was captured in a study of shared clonotypes between healthy human individuals. Study-wide background: The plates for each donor numbered three CD4 naive, three CD4 memory, two CD8 naive and one CD8 memory.

General study points: In a handful of donors, 4.5% to 5.5% of naive CD4 clonotypes appeared in common. In contrast to clonotypes shared by all four donors, non-shared clonotypes had lower generation probabilities. Genetic and exposure-history diversity was limited by the small donor number.

Trimming took 1 base from V and 5 from J, leaving 13 bases between them. Germline lookup yields CDR1 SGHRS and CDR2 YFSETQ. This CDR3 region has 14 residues. A remark on this clone: Its target is not known.

Generated by immunoSEQ multiplex PCR, the TCRdb table keeps only in-frame clones and is missing some. In the table there are around 1.6 million clones, nearly 99% of which are singletons. The clonotype comes from a man aged 30 to 45 in good health. This chain joins TRBV5-1 and TRBJ2-7; maybe TRBD1 (5 bases). What was sequenced was naive CD4+ T cells sorted from blood. Subset described: CD45RA+ positively selected. The CDR3 coding sequence is TGCGCCAGCAGCTTGTTAGGGGCTGAGGACGAGCAGTACTTC. Translating gives CASSLLGAEDEQYF. Together with reference TRBV5-1 and TRBJ2-7, the CDR3 gives the full variable domain: KAGVTQTPRYLIKTRGQQVTLSCSPISGHRSVSWYQQTPGQGLQFLFEYFSETQRNKGNFPGRFSGRQFSNSRSEMNVSTLELGDSALYLCASSLLGAEDEQYFGPGTRLTVT.